This entry lists 5 T cell receptor beta chains sequenced from one sample in a study of blood T cell repertoires in COVID-19. Repertoires were generated with immunoSEQ multiplex PCR, while TCRdb's copy carries only in-frame clones and drops some. The sample shows under 450,000 clones, about 91% of them seen only once. Sequences were obtained from peripheral blood. The receptors stem from a woman between 35 and 50 years old with COVID-19, enrolled during active disease.

J is TRBJ1-6 and V is TRBV19; D might be TRBD1 (5 bases). Trimming took off 3 bases at V and 7 bases at J, with 13 bases between the two ends. The CDR3 covers 15 residues. Germline-derived CDR1 and CDR2 are LNHDA and SQIVND (reference sequence). Here the CDR3 reads CASSMEGTRNSPLHF. The CDR3 DNA sequence: TGTGCCAGTAGTATGGAGGGGACCAGGAATTCACCCCTCCACTTT.

The chain combines TRBV7-2 with TRBJ1-3; 7 nucleotides line up with TRBD1. The CDR3 totals 16 residues. Losses at the gene ends were 3 bases for V and 0 bases for J; bases not matched to a gene: 5. Germline V lookup: CDR1 SGHTA, CDR2 FQGNSA. The CDR3 region has the DNA TGTGCCAGCAGCTTGGCCCACAGGGGCTCTGGAAACACCATATATTTT. Translation: CASSLAHRGSGNTIYF.

The chain uses TRBV18 and TRBJ2-5, with D maybe TRBD1 (7 bases). Trimming pared 3 bases from V and 5 bases from J, leaving 22 bases between. The CDR3 contains 17 residues. Germline CDR1 reads KGHSH; CDR2 reads LQKENI. The chain's CDR3 is CASSPTGTGEGRETQYF. DNA for the CDR3: TGTGCCAGCTCACCCACCGGAACAGGGGAAGGGAGGGAGACCCAGTACTTC. Using reference TRBV18 and TRBJ2-5 for the parts outside the CDR3, the full variable domain is NAGVMQNPRHLVRRRGQEARLRCSPMKGHSHVYWYRQLPEEGLKFMVYLQKENIIDESGMPKERFSAEFPKEGPSILRIQQVVRGDSAAYFCASSPTGTGEGRETQYFGPGTRLLVL.

The V gene is TRBV7-9, the J gene TRBJ1-1; 10 nucleotides match TRBD1. The length of the CDR3 is 15 residues. From germline, CDR1 is SEHNR and CDR2 FQNEAQ (reference sequence). The V and J ends lost 5 bases and 5 bases, in that order; junction bases with no gene match: 8. DNA for the CDR3: TGTGCCAGCAGCCCGCGACAGGGGGCGGGAACTGAAGCTTTCTTT. The encoded protein is CASSPRQGAGTEAFF.

The gene calls are TRBV15 and TRBJ2-3, with TRBD2 as a possible D gene (5 bases). Trimming pared 2 bases from V and 3 bases from J, leaving 12 bases between. CDR1 is LNHNV and CDR2 is YYDKDF in the germline V gene (reference sequence). This CDR3 has 15 amino acids. This CDR3 is CATSRTAERTDTQYF. The DNA for the CDR3 is TGTGCCACCAGCAGAACGGCGGAGCGGACAGATACGCAGTATTTT.